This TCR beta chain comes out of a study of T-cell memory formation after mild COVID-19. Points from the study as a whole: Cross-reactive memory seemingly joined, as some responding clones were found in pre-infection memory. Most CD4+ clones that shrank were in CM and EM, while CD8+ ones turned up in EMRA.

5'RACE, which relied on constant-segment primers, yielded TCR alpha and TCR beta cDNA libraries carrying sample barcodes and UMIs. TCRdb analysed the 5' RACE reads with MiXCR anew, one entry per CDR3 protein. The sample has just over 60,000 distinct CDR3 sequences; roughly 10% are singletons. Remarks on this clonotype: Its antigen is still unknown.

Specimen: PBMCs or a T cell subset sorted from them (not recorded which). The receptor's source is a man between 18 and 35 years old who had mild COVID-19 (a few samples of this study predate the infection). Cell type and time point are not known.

CDR3 coding DNA: TGCGCCAGCAGCCAAACGGGGATGAACACTGAAGCTTTCTTT. Its protein is CASSQTGMNTEAFF. The chain is built from TRBV4-3 and TRBJ1-1, with D hard to call. This CDR3 is built from 14 residues. The ends were cut back, 2 bases at V and 0 bases at J, with 7 bases in the middle. The germline V gene has CDR1 LGHNA and CDR2 YSLEER.